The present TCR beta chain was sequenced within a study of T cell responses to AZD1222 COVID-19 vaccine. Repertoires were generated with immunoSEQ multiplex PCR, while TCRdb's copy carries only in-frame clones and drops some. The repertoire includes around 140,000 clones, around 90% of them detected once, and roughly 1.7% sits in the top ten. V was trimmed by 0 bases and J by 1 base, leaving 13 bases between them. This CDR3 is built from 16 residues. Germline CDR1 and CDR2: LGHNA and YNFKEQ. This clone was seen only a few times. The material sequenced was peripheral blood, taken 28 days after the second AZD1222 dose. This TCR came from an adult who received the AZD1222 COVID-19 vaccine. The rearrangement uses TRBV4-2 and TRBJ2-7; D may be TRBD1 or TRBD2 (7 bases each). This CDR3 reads CASSQDGGDSSYEQYF. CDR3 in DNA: TGTGCCAGCAGCCAAGATGGGGGGGACAGTTCCTACGAGCAGTACTTC.